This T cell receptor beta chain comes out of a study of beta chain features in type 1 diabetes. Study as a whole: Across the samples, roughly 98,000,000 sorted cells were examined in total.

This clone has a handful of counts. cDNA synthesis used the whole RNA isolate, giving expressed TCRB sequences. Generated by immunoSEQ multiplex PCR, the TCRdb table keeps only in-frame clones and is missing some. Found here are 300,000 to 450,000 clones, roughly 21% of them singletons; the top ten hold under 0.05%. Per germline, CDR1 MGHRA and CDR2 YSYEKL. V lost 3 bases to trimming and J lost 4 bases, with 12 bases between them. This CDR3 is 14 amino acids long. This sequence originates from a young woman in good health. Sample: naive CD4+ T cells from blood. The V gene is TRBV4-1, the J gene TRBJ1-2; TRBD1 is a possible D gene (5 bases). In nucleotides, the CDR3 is TGCGCCAGCAGCCATCCTGACAGCCGCTATGGCTACACCTTC. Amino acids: CASSHPDSRYGYTF.